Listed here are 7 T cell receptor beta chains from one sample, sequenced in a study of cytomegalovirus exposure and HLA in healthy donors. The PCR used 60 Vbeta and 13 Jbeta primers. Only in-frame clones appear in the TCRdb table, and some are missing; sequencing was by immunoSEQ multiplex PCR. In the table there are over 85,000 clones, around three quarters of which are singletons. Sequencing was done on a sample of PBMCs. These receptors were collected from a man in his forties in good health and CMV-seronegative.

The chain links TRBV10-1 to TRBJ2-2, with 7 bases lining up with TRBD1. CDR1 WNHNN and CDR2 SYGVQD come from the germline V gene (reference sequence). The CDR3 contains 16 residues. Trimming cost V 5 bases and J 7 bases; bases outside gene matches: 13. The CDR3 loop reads CASSRTGDGLGGELFF. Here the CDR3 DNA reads TGCGCCAGCAGTCGCACAGGGGACGGACTCGGCGGGGAGCTGTTTTTT.

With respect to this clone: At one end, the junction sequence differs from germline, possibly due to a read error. CDR3 amino acids: CSSSLTGPQYF. CDR3 in DNA: TGTTCCAGCAGCTTGACAGGGCCCCAGTACTTC. The rearrangement links TRBV7-9 to TRBJ2-5; 7 positions agree with TRBD1. CDR3 length: 11 residues. The germline gives CDR1 SEHNR, CDR2 FQNEAQ (reference sequence). The full variable domain, rest sourced from reference TRBV7-9 and TRBJ2-5, is DTGVSQNPRHKITKRGQNVTFRCDPISEHNRLYWYRQTLGQGPEFLTYFQNEAQLEKSRLLSDRFSAERPKGSFSTLEIQRTEQGDSAMYLCSSSLTGPQYFGPGTRLLVL.

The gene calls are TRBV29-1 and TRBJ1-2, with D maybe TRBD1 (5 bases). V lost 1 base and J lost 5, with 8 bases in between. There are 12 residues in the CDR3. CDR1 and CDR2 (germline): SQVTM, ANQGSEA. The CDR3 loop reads CSVEGAGYGYTF. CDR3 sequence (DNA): TGCAGCGTTGAAGGAGCAGGGTATGGCTACACCTTC.

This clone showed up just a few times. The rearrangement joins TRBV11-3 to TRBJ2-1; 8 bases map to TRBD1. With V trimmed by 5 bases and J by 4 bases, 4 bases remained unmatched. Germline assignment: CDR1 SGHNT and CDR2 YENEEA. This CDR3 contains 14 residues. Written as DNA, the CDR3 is TGTGCCAGCAGCCACAGGGGGTTTTACAATGAGCAGTTCTTC. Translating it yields CASSHRGFYNEQFF.

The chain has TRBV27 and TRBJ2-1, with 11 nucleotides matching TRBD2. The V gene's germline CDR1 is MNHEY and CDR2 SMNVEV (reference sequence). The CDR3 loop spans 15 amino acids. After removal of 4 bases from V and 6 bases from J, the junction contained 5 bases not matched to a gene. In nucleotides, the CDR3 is TGTGCCAGCAGTTCCCGGACTAGCGGGTCCAATGAGCAGTTCTTC. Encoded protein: CASSSRTSGSNEQFF.

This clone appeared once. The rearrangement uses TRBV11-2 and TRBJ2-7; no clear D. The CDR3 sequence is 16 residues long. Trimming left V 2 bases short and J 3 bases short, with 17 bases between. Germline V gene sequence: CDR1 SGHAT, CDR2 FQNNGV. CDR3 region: CASSLYLSTRDYEQYF. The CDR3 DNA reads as TGTGCCAGCAGCTTATACCTTAGTACGCGCGACTACGAGCAGTACTTC.

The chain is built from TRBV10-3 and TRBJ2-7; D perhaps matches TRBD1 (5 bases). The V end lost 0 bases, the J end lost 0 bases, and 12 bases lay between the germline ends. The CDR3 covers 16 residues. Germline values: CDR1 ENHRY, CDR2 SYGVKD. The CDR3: CAISESPGLSSYEQYF. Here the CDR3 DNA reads TGTGCCATCAGTGAGTCACCAGGGCTTAGCTCCTACGAGCAGTACTTC.